This T cell receptor (beta chain) emerged from a study of CD8 T cells in ankylosing spondylitis. General study points: The authors found the disease-linked clones to be CD8+ and relatively rare in peripheral blood. A TCR beta motif made of several highly homologous variants seemed typical of ankylosing spondylitis blood. Several of the motif variants were reported before in synovial fluid and blood from reactive arthritis. As reported, disease-linked clones showed significant enrichment in matched ankylosing spondylitis synovial fluid.

This clonotype was observed a handful of times. Its specificity is unknown. The length of the CDR3 is 16 residues. Trimming at V came to 3 bases and at J to 0 bases, leaving 4 bases not matched to a gene. Germline V gene lookup returns CDR1 ENHRY and CDR2 SYGVKD. Quantitative 5'-RACE with molecular barcodes produced the TCR beta libraries. TCRdb passed the 5' RACE reads through MiXCR, listing each CDR3 protein once. Here the sample spans under 550,000 distinct CDR3 sequences, about 25% being singletons. The receptor was isolated from a male donor with ankylosing spondylitis. The sequencing sample was made of blood, either unsorted or a sorted T cell fraction (not recorded which). The chain employs TRBV10-3 and TRBJ2-3; the match to TRBD2 covers 9 bases. The chain's CDR3 is CAISDGLATSTDTQYF. DNA of the CDR3: TGTGCCATCAGTGACGGACTAGCGACTAGCACAGATACGCAGTATTTT.